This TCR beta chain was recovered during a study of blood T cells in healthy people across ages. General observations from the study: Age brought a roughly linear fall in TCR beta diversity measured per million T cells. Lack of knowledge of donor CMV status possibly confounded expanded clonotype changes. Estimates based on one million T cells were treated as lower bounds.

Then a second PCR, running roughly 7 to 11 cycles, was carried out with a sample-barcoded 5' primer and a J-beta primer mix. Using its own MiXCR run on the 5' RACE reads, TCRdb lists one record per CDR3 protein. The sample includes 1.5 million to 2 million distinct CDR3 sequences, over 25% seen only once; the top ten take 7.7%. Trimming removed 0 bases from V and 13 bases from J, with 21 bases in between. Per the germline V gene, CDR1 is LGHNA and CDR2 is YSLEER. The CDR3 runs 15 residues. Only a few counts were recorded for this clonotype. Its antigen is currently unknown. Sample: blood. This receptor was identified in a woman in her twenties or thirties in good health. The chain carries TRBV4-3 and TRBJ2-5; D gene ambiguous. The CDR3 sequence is CASSQDRVSSYKRYF. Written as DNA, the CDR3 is TGCGCCAGCAGCCAAGATCGGGTGAGCTCCTACAAGCGGTACTTC.